A selection of T cell receptor beta chains follows, all from one sample in a study of T cell responses to AZD1222 COVID-19 vaccine. Data came from immunoSEQ multiplex PCR; TCRdb stores just in-frame clones and leaves some out. This sample yields about 130,000 clones, of which 93% are seen a single time; 0.9% to 0.95% belongs to the top ten. Sequencing was performed on peripheral blood, taken on day 0 of AZD1222 vaccination. These receptors were taken from an adult in good health. Each CDR3 is given with its conserved first and last residue. A D gene is named only where the DNA matches it firmly.

D gene,CDR3 length,J gene,V gene,CDR3 protein
TRBD2,14,TRBJ2-7,TRBV4-2,CASSQGTSAYEQYF
-,15,TRBJ1-5,TRBV5-1,CASSLVTGGAQPQHF
-,14,TRBJ2-7,TRBV10-1,CATSRTGFHYEQYF
TRBD2,14,TRBJ2-4,TRBV3-1/TRBV3-2,CASSQGVAGGIQYF
TRBD1,14,TRBJ1-6,TRBV5-1,CASSAQGRDSPLHF
-,15,TRBJ1-1,TRBV19,CASSMWGPLNTEAFF
TRBD1,12,TRBJ1-4,TRBV4-1,CATQGTEEKLFF
-,13,TRBJ1-1,TRBV6-5,CASAPRGDTEAFF
-,12,TRBJ1-5,TRBV2,CASSERVQPQHF
-,15,TRBJ1-1,TRBV6-5,CASSLYYGADTEAFF
-,14,TRBJ2-1,TRBV6-2/TRBV6-3,CASSWISDYNEQFF
-,12,TRBJ1-1,TRBV12-3/TRBV12-4,CASSYTNTEAFF
-,14,TRBJ1-2,TRBV18,CASSTGATGGGYTF
-,13,TRBJ1-5,TRBV6-1,CASREGVLQPQHF
-,16,TRBJ1-3,TRBV11-2,CASSLSNGVPGNTIYF
-,13,TRBJ2-1,TRBV5-4,CASSLERTNEQFF
TRBD1,14,TRBJ2-5,TRBV27,CASSRTGGLETQYF
-,15,TRBJ1-6,TRBV6-2/TRBV6-3,CASSYRLRYNSPLHF
-,15,TRBJ1-5,TRBV6-2/TRBV6-3,CASSYSRGDMQPQHF
-,13,TRBJ2-5,TRBV19,CASRIGPLGTQYF
-,15,TRBJ1-4,TRBV7-9,CASSLQSGVGEKLFF
-,20,TRBJ2-1,TRBV7-6,CASSLESEASDSHSYNEQFF
TRBD1,15,TRBJ2-7,TRBV9,CASSLGGQASYEQYF
TRBD2,15,TRBJ2-3,TRBV29-1,CSVDLLAGGADTQYF
-,17,TRBJ1-6,TRBV27,CASSLYPTGGEHSPLHF
-,14,TRBJ2-5,TRBV27,CASSWASTQETQYF
-,14,TRBJ2-2,TRBV7-9,CASSPFSLSGELFF
-,15,TRBJ2-7,TRBV3-1/TRBV3-2,CASSQDWGKGGEQYF
-,15,TRBJ1-1,TRBV5-7,CASSPSSRVNTEAFF
TRBD2,16,TRBJ2-1,TRBV15,CATSNQRGLTYNEQFF
-,13,TRBJ2-5,TRBV12-5,CASGPGPGETQYF
-,16,TRBJ2-1,TRBV9,CASSPSGTHTYNEQFF
-,15,TRBJ1-1,TRBV6-5,CASSYSSLQGQGAFF
-,12,TRBJ2-7,TRBV7-9,CASSSTDYEQYF
-,13,TRBJ2-7,TRBV10-2,CASSDDGGGEQYF
-,12,TRBJ1-5,TRBV30,CAVGLTNQPQHF
TRBD2,14,TRBJ2-7,TRBV6-5,CASSYGRGMYEQYF
-,14,TRBJ1-1,TRBV9,CASSVENWGTEAFF
-,15,TRBJ1-1,TRBV6-6,CASGDGAAGNTEAFF
-,13,TRBJ2-3,TRBV27,CASRDTRTDTQYF
TRBD1,16,TRBJ1-1,TRBV18,CASSPPGGQGKAEAFF
-,13,TRBJ1-1,TRBV6-5,CASSYSKGYPAFF
TRBD1,15,TRBJ2-1,TRBV4-2,CASSQAGTGIDEQFF
-,14,TRBJ1-1,TRBV18,CASSPGRLNTEAFF
-,14,TRBJ1-2,TRBV3-1/TRBV3-2,CASSLRLDNYGYTF
-,13,TRBJ2-3,TRBV5-8,CASSPTGQGTQYF
-,12,TRBJ1-2,TRBV3-1/TRBV3-2,CASSRRRDGYTF
-,13,TRBJ2-6,TRBV11-2,CASSLRNGDVLTF
TRBD2,15,TRBJ2-7,TRBV10-1,CASSRTSGEAYEQYF
TRBD1,14,TRBJ1-2,TRBV9,CASSPNRGWEGYTF
-,12,TRBJ2-7,TRBV10-2,CASSSQGPEQYF
TRBD1,15,TRBJ1-2,TRBV7-2,CASSSQGARGYGYTF
-,14,TRBJ2-7,TRBV18,CASSPQLQTYEQYF